This T cell receptor (beta chain) was recorded in a study of Graves' ophthalmopathy and Graves' hyperthyroidism. Study-level information: Prior to any treatment, peripheral blood was collected at the time of initial diagnosis. The study's findings and limits: Blood contained most expanded thyroid clonotypes exceeding 0.001 frequency. Ophthalmopathy could be told apart from stable hyperthyroidism by a 13-signature model (87.88% sensitivity, approximately 76% specificity).

There are many counts of this clonotype. Its antigen remains unknown. V dropped 6 bases and J dropped 3; count of bases not matched to a gene: 5. The CDR3 is 14 amino acids. TCR beta CDR3 amplification used RNA transcripts. HTBI primers primed a first-round RT-PCR, and a second-round multiplex PCR followed. One entry per CDR3 protein results from TCRdb running MiXCR on the multiplex PCR reads. The table shows approximately 500,000 distinct CDR3 sequences, with approximately 14% occurring only once. This clonotype was sampled from a woman aged 30 to 39 with Graves' ophthalmopathy. V and J are TRBV12-3 or TRBV12-4 and TRBJ2-5; 9 bases are a match to TRBD2. The source material was blood. CDR3 sequence (DNA): TGTGCCAGCAGCCCTTGGACTAGCGAAGAGACCCAGTACTTC. Translated: CASSPWTSEETQYF.